These T cell receptor beta chains were read from a single sample in a study of STAT5B mutations in CD4+ large granular lymphocyte leukemia. Clones were sequenced by immunoSEQ multiplex PCR, and TCRdb holds only the in-frame ones, with some missing. The table records 20,000 to 25,000 clones, roughly 83% of them present only once. What was sequenced was CD4+ T cells from blood buffy coats. Receptor source: a human donor in good health. CDR3s include the opening cysteine and the closing phenylalanine or tryptophan. D genes are given only for firm matches. Rows give clone size only sometimes, using once, few, many, or a class for an expanded clone.

>TRBJ1-4|14|TRBV30|NA|NA
TGTGCCTGGAGAGCTACTAACACTAATGAAAAACTGTTTTTT
CAWRATNTNEKLFF
>TRBJ1-1|14|TRBV7-8|NA|NA
TGTGCCAGCAGCTTAGTGACCCAGAACACTGAAGCTTTCTTT
CASSLVTQNTEAFF
>TRBJ1-1|14|TRBV7-8|NA|few
TGTGCCAGCAGCAGCCGGGCCCCGAACACTGAAGCTTTCTTT
CASSSRAPNTEAFF
>TRBJ2-2|14|TRBV2|NA|NA
TGTGCCAGCCGTCGGATTATTTATGCCGGGGAGCTGTTTTTT
CASRRIIYAGELFF
>TRBJ1-2|14|TRBV14|NA|NA
TGTGCCAGCAGCCAAGATGAGGGGGTCTATCGCTACACCTTC
CASSQDEGVYRYTF
>TRBJ1-1|12|TRBV29-1|NA|NA
TGCAGCGTTGATCTACGTCAGGGGCTGGCTTTCTTT
CSVDLRQGLAFF
>TRBJ2-1|14|TRBV5-1|NA|NA
TGCGCCAGCAGCTTGGAAGGGGACTACAATGAGCAGTTCTTC
CASSLEGDYNEQFF
>TRBJ2-7|16|TRBV6-5|NA|NA
TGTGCCAGCAGTTACCACCAACCGGACGGGGCCTACGAGCAGTACTTC
CASSYHQPDGAYEQYF
>TRBJ1-2|13|TRBV11-3|NA|NA
TGTGCCAGCAGCTTAGAAATGGGACACCGCCTCACCTTC
CASSLEMGHRLTF
>TRBJ2-7|14|TRBV7-9|NA|once
TGTGCCAGCAGCCCCTTGGGGGGTTCCTACGAGCAGTACTTC
CASSPLGGSYEQYF
>TRBJ2-7|15|TRBV11-3|NA|NA
TGTGCCAGCAGCTTAGCCCAGACTAGTTTTGGGGAGCAGTACTTC
CASSLAQTSFGEQYF
>TRBJ1-2|16|TRBV9|TRBD1|NA
TGTGCCAGCAGCGTAGCACAACAGGGGGTGAGATATGGCTACACCTTC
CASSVAQQGVRYGYTF
>TRBJ2-1|15|TRBV11-3|NA|NA
TGTGCCAGCAGCCCGGGGCCGCTCTCCTACAATGAGCAGTTCTTC
CASSPGPLSYNEQFF
>TRBJ1-2|13|TRBV19|NA|NA
TGTGCCAGTAGTATAGTGGAGTTCTATGGCTACACCTTC
CASSIVEFYGYTF
>TRBJ2-1|15|TRBV25-1|NA|NA
TGTGCCAGCAGTGAGTGGAAGAGCTCCTACAATGAGCAGTTCTTC
CASSEWKSSYNEQFF
>TRBJ1-2|13|TRBV19|TRBD1|NA
TGTGCCAGTAGTACCCTGGACAGGGGAGTCTACACCTTC
CASSTLDRGVYTF
>TRBJ2-3|13|TRBV11-3|TRBD2|NA
TGTGCCAGCAGCGCCCCCGGGAGGGATACGCAGTATTTT
CASSAPGRDTQYF
>TRBJ2-5|15|TRBV11-2|NA|NA
TGTGCCAGCAGCTCCACCCGGCTTAGGATACGGACCCAGTACTTC
CASSSTRLRIRTQYF
>TRBJ1-1|14|TRBV6-1|TRBD1|NA
TGTGCCAGCACTACTACACAGGGGAGCACTGAAGCTTTCTTT
CASTTTQGSTEAFF
>TRBJ2-7|13|TRBV30|TRBD2|NA
TGTGCCTGGAATCCCCCGGGAGGGTACGAGCAGTACTTC
CAWNPPGGYEQYF
>TRBJ1-2|15|TRBV14|TRBD1|few
TGTGCCAGCAGCCTGCCGGGACAGGGGGCATTTGGCTACACCTTC
CASSLPGQGAFGYTF
>TRBJ2-1|13|TRBV29-1|TRBD2|NA
TGCAGCGGATTAGCGGGAGGGTACAATGAGCAGTTCTTC
CSGLAGGYNEQFF
>TRBJ1-2|17|TRBV5-1|NA|NA
TGCGCCAGCAGCTTAGAACGATGGAACCAGCCAAATTATGGCTACACCTTC
CASSLERWNQPNYGYTF
>TRBJ2-7|13|TRBV4-1|NA|NA
TGCGCCAGCCGCCAGGGCGGAACCTACGAGCAGTACTTC
CASRQGGTYEQYF
>TRBJ2-5|13|TRBV10-3|NA|NA
TGTGCCATCAGTGCCAGGGAACAGGAGACCCAGTACTTC
CAISAREQETQYF
>TRBJ2-7|16|TRBV28|NA|NA
TGTGCCAGCAGTTTATTGTACAGGCGGGGAACCTACGAGCAGTACTTC
CASSLLYRRGTYEQYF
>TRBJ2-1|17|TRBV6-1|TRBD2|NA
TGTGCCAGCAGTGAATCTACTAGCGGGCCTCCCTACAATGAGCAGTTCTTC
CASSESTSGPPYNEQFF
>TRBJ2-2|13|TRBV10-3|TRBD1|NA
TGTGCCATCGGGACAGGGGCAACCGGGGAGCTGTTTTTT
CAIGTGATGELFF
>TRBJ2-7|14|TRBV9|NA|NA
TGTGCCAGCAGCACATCACCTAGATCCTACGAGCAGTACTTC
CASSTSPRSYEQYF
>TRBJ2-7|14|TRBV7-8|NA|NA
TGTGCCAGCAGCTTAGATTGGACAGACTACGAGCAGTACTTC
CASSLDWTDYEQYF
>TRBJ2-2|15|TRBV7-2|NA|NA
TGTGCCAGCACCTTTGTAGGGGGGAACACCGGGGAGCTGTTTTTT
CASTFVGGNTGELFF
>TRBJ2-2|16|TRBV5-4|NA|few
TGTGCCAGCAGCTTCTCTTGGTCGGGAGCAGCCGGGGAGCTGTTTTTT
CASSFSWSGAAGELFF
>TRBJ1-4|14|TRBV5-6|NA|NA
TGTGCCAGCAGCCCGGACACCAGGGATGAAAAACTGTTTTTT
CASSPDTRDEKLFF
>TRBJ2-7|13|TRBV6-1|NA|NA
TGTGCCAGCAGTTCAACTTTAACCTACGAGCAGTACTTC
CASSSTLTYEQYF
>TRBJ2-7|18|TRBV4-1|TRBD2|NA
TGCGCCAGCAGCCAAGACCCCTACCAGCGGGAGGTTTTCTACGAGCAGTACTTC
CASSQDPYQREVFYEQYF
>TRBJ1-1|15|TRBV5-4|NA|NA
TGTGCCAGCAGCTTGGATCCGGACACAAACACTGAAGCTTTCTTT
CASSLDPDTNTEAFF
>TRBJ2-5|13|TRBV19|NA|NA
TGTGCCAGTAGTATTCAGTGGGGAGAGACCCAGTACTTC
CASSIQWGETQYF
>TRBJ2-5|17|TRBV6-1|NA|NA
TGTGCCAGCAGTGACGTCCGGGACACCCGATCCAAAGAGACCCAGTACTTC
CASSDVRDTRSKETQYF
>TRBJ2-1|16|TRBV7-2|NA|once
TGTGCCAGCAGCTTAGCTGCCCGGGGCCCGTACAATGAGCAGTTCTTC
CASSLAARGPYNEQFF
>TRBJ1-2|14|TRBV2|NA|few
TGTGCCAGCAGTGTAGACACCTCTAACTATGGCTACACCTTC
CASSVDTSNYGYTF
>TRBJ1-5|16|TRBV7-2|NA|NA
TGTGCCAGCAGCTTAGTACGGGGGACCTCGGATCGGCCCCAGCATTTT
CASSLVRGTSDRPQHF
>TRBJ2-3|15|TRBV10-1|TRBD1|NA
TGCGCCAGCAGTGAGGGACAGGGGGCCGGAGATACGCAGTATTTT
CASSEGQGAGDTQYF
>TRBJ1-2|14|TRBV6-5|NA|NA
TGTGCCAGCAGCCGTACGGCAGGACACTATGGCTACACCTTC
CASSRTAGHYGYTF
>TRBJ2-7|15|TRBV5-1|NA|NA
TGCGCCAGCAGCCGAGGGGGGGGACAGGCCTACGAGCAGTACTTC
CASSRGGGQAYEQYF
>TRBJ2-1|16|TRBV11-3|TRBD2|NA
TGTGCCAGCAGCTTAGGGATGAGCGGGAGGTTTAATGAGCAGTTCTTC
CASSLGMSGRFNEQFF
>TRBJ2-2|15|TRBV11-3|NA|once
TGTGCCAGCAGCCAGAATCAGGGCGCAACCGGGGAGCTGTTTTTT
CASSQNQGATGELFF
>TRBJ2-1|15|TRBV7-8|NA|NA
TGTGCCAGCAGCTTAACTGGCCTATCCTACAATGAGCAGTTCTTC
CASSLTGLSYNEQFF
>TRBJ2-7|18|TRBV4-1|TRBD2|NA
TGCGCCAGCAGCCAAGATACTAGCGGGCATTTTGGCTCCTACGAGCAGTACTTC
CASSQDTSGHFGSYEQYF
>TRBJ2-1|14|TRBV6-1|TRBD1|NA
TGTGCCAGCAGTGGGACAGGGGGATACAATGAGCAGTTCTTC
CASSGTGGYNEQFF
>TRBJ2-2|16|TRBV10-3|TRBD1|NA
TGTGCCATCAGTGAACCGGGACAGGGTAATTCCGGGGAGCTGTTTTTT
CAISEPGQGNSGELFF
>TRBJ2-6|15|TRBV27|NA|NA
TGTGCCAGCAGTTTGAGGGTTTCTGGGGCCAACGTCCTGACTTTC
CASSLRVSGANVLTF
>TRBJ2-1|17|TRBV5-4|NA|NA
TGTGCCAGCAGCTCGACCTTACTAGCAGTGCCCTACAATGAGCAGTTCTTC
CASSSTLLAVPYNEQFF
>TRBJ2-7|13|TRBV27|NA|once
TGTGCCAGCAGTCCCGAATATCTACGAGAGCAGTACTTC
CASSPEYLREQYF
>TRBJ1-2|18|TRBV27|TRBD1|NA
TGTGCCAGCACCACATTCCGGGACAGGGGCAGGTCTAACTATGGCTACACCTTC
CASTTFRDRGRSNYGYTF
>TRBJ2-1|16|TRBV5-1|TRBD2|NA
TGCGCCAGCAGCTTGCTTGCGGGAGTGGGCGTAAATGAGCAGTTCTTC
CASSLLAGVGVNEQFF
>TRBJ2-4|17|TRBV28|TRBD1|NA
TGTGCCAGCAGTTGGCCACAGGGGGCGGGAGCCAAAAACATTCAGTACTTC
CASSWPQGAGAKNIQYF
>TRBJ2-7|15|TRBV6-1|NA|NA
TGTGCCAGCAGTGGGTTTGAGGGAGTGCGCTACGAGCAGTACTTC
CASSGFEGVRYEQYF
>TRBJ1-5|16|TRBV30|NA|NA
TGTGCCTGGAGAGACGGGGGTCGGGGGAGCAATCAGCCCCAGCATTTT
CAWRDGGRGSNQPQHF
>TRBJ1-1|13|TRBV19|TRBD1|once
TGTGCCAGTAGTATGACAGGGAGCACTGAAGCTTTCTTT
CASSMTGSTEAFF